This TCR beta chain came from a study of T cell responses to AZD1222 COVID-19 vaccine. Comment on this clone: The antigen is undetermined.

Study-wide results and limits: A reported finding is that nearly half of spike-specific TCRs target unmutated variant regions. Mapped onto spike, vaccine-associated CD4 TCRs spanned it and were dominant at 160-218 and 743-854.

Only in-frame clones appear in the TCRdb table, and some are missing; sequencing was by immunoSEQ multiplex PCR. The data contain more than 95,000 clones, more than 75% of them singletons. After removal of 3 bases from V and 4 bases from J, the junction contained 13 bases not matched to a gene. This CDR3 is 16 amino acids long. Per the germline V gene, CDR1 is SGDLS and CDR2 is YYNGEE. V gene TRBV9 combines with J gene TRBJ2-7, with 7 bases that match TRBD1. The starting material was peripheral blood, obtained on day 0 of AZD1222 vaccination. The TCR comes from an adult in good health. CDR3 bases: TGTGCCAGCAGCGGTTACCGGGACAGCCCCATATACGAGCAGTACTTC. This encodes CASSGYRDSPIYEQYF.